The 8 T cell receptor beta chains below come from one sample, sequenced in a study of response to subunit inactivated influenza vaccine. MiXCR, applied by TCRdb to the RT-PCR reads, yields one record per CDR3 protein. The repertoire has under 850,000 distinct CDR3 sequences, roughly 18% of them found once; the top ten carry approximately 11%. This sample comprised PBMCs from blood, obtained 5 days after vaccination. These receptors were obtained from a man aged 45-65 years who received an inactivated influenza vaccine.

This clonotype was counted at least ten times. The CDR3 DNA follows: TGCGCCAGCAGCCAAAGCGCGGGGGACGAGCAGTACTTC. It translates to CASSQSAGDEQYF. This rearrangement joins TRBV4-1 to TRBJ2-7; 7 nucleotides match TRBD2. Trimming took 2 bases from V and 5 from J; bases not matched to a gene: 3. Germline-derived CDR1 and CDR2 are MGHRA and YSYEKL. The CDR3 length is 13 residues.

CDR3: CATSDLGTGGRIDTQYF. The CDR3 coding sequence is TGTGCCACCAGTGATTTGGGGACAGGGGGCAGGATAGATACGCAGTATTTT. V is TRBV24-1 and J is TRBJ2-3, with 12 bases fitting TRBD1. The V gene's germline CDR1 is KGHDR and CDR2 SFDVKD. This CDR3 region has 17 residues. Unmatched junction bases numbered 5, after V lost 0 bases and J lost 5 bases.

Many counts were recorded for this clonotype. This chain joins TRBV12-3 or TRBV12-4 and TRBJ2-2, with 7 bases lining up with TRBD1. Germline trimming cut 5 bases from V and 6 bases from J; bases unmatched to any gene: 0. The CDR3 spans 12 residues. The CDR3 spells CASSTGAGELFF. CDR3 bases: TGTGCCAGCAGTACAGGGGCCGGGGAGCTGTTTTTT.

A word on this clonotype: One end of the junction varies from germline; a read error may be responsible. In DNA, the CDR3 is TGCGCCTGCAGCCCGGCGAGCTCCTACAATGAGCAGTTCTTC. Encoded protein: CACSPASSYNEQFF. The chain couples TRBV4-1 to TRBJ2-1; no clear D gene. Germline CDR1 reads MGHRA; CDR2 reads YSYEKL. The CDR3 is made up of 14 amino acids.

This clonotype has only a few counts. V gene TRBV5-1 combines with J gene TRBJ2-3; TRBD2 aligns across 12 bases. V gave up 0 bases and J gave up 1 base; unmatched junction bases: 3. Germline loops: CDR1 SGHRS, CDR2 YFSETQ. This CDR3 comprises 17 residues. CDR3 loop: CASSLDASGGGTDTQYF. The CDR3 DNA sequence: TGCGCCAGCAGCTTGGATGCTAGCGGGGGGGGCACAGATACGCAGTATTTT.

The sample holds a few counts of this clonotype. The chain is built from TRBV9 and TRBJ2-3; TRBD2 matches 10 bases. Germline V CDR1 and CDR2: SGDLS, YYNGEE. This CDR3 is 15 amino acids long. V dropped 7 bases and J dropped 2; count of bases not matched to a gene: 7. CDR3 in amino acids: CASHVAGGSTDTQYF. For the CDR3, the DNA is TGTGCCAGCCACGTAGCGGGGGGATCCACAGATACGCAGTATTTT. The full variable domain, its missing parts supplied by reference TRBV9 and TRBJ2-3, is DSGVTQTPKHLITATGQRVTLRCSPRSGDLSVYWYQQSLDQGLQFLIQYYNGEERAKGNILERFSAQQFPDLHSELNLSSLELGDSALYFCASHVAGGSTDTQYFGPGTRLTVL.

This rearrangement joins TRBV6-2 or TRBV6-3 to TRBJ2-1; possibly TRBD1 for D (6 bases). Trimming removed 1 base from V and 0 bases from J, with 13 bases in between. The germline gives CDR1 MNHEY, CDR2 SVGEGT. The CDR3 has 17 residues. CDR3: CASSYYAGQYSYNEQFF. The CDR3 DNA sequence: TGTGCCAGCAGTTACTACGCTGGACAGTACTCCTACAATGAGCAGTTCTTC.

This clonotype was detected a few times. As DNA, the CDR3 is TGTGCCATCAGTGGAGGGGGCTCGCTACTCCACTTT. It yields the protein CAISGGGSLLHF. This chain joins TRBV10-3 and TRBJ1-6; 7 positions agree with TRBD1. Per the germline V gene, CDR1 is ENHRY and CDR2 is SYGVKD. Trimming took 4 bases from V and 16 from J; bases not matched to a gene: 7. The CDR3 contains 12 residues.